These 30 T cell receptor beta chains share one sample of origin, sequenced in a study of cytomegalovirus exposure and HLA in healthy donors. The PCR was carried out with 60 Vbeta primers and 13 Jbeta primers. Sequencing used immunoSEQ multiplex PCR; TCRdb keeps in-frame clones, though not all of them. Of roughly 150,000 clones in the sample, around 72% were seen once. The sequencing sample was made of PBMCs. These receptors were taken from a woman in her thirties or forties in good health and CMV-seropositive.

This sequence joins TRBV18 and TRBJ2-7; maybe TRBD2 (6 bases). Per the germline V gene, CDR1 is KGHSH and CDR2 is LQKENI. The CDR3 has 15 amino acids. Deletions cut 3 bases from V and 0 bases from J, with 12 bases between. CDR3 nucleotides: TGTGCCAGCTCACCGTCTGGGGGGACCTCCTACGAGCAGTACTTC. Its translation: CASSPSGGTSYEQYF.

V is TRBV13 and J is TRBJ1-4, with no clear D. Between the trimmed V and J ends, which lost 4 bases and 6 bases, there was a span of 18 bases. The CDR3 totals 16 residues. Germline CDR1 PRHDT, CDR2 FYEKMQ (reference sequence). CDR3 protein: CASSSKRIGLDEKLFF. The CDR3 DNA is TGTGCCAGCAGCTCCAAGCGCATCGGCCTAGATGAAAAACTGTTTTTT.

The chain couples TRBV7-7 to TRBJ2-2, with 8 bases lining up with TRBD2. This CDR3 has 14 residues. V lost 7 bases, J lost 4 bases, and 5 bases stayed unmatched. The germline gives CDR1 SSHAT, CDR2 FNYEAQ (reference sequence). In DNA, the CDR3 is TGTGCCAGCACGGGGGGGCCGGGCACCGGGGAGCTGTTTTTT. Amino acid sequence: CASTGGPGTGELFF.

J is TRBJ1-6 and V is TRBV14; D is unresolved. The V end lost 5 bases, the J end lost 4 bases, and 6 bases lay between the germline ends. The germline V gene has CDR1 SGHDN and CDR2 FVKESK. The CDR3 is 13 amino acids. The CDR3 DNA reads TGTGCCAGCAGCTCCCTATATAATTCACCCCTCCACTTT. Amino acid sequence: CASSSLYNSPLHF.

CDR3 coding DNA: TGTGCCAGCAGTGCGACTAGCGCCGTTAACAATGAGCAGTTCTTC. This encodes CASSATSAVNNEQFF. The rearrangement links TRBV28 to TRBJ2-1, with 8 bases that match TRBD2. CDR1 is MDHEN, CDR2 SYDVKM, per germline. With 5 bases clipped from V and 5 bases from J, the junction kept 8 bases outside the gene matches. CDR3 length: 15 amino acids.

V usage is TRBV6-6 and J usage is TRBJ2-1; 9 positions match TRBD1. The CDR3 length is 15 residues. Trimming removed 5 bases from V and 2 bases from J; junction bases left unmatched: 4. Looked up from germline, CDR1 is MNHNY and CDR2 is SVGAGI (reference sequence). The CDR3 DNA reads TGTGCCAGCAGTCCCGGGACAGGGACCTACAATGAGCAGTTCTTC. Its protein product is CASSPGTGTYNEQFF.

The J gene is TRBJ1-6, the V gene TRBV15; D not certain. Deletions cut 4 bases from V and 7 bases from J, with 11 bases between. This CDR3 region has 14 residues. Germline-derived CDR1 and CDR2 are LNHNV and YYDKDF (reference sequence). CDR3 nucleotide sequence: TGTGCCACCAGCATAGAGGAGGGAAATTCACCCCTCCACTTT. Translating it yields CATSIEEGNSPLHF.

This clone was detected only a few times. DNA of the CDR3: TGTGCCAGCAGCTTGTCAACAAACAGGGGCTTAGGCACTGAAGCTTTCTTT. This codes for CASSLSTNRGLGTEAFF. The V gene is TRBV5-4, the J gene TRBJ1-1; 7 nucleotides agree with TRBD1. V lost 1 base and J lost 4; bases outside the gene matches: 13. Germline V lookup: CDR1 SGHNT, CDR2 YYREEE (reference sequence). The CDR3 has 17 amino acids.

This chain links TRBV10-2 with TRBJ2-7; 13 bases agree with TRBD2. With 6 bases clipped from V and 4 bases from J, the junction kept 3 bases outside the gene matches. CDR1 is WSHSY, CDR2 SAAADI, per germline. This CDR3 spans 14 amino acids. The CDR3 coding sequence is TGCGCCAGCAGGGGGACTAGCGGGGTTTACGAGCAGTACTTC. Translating gives CASRGTSGVYEQYF.

The V call is TRBV30, the J call TRBJ2-6; 9 positions agree with TRBD1. V gave up 1 base and J gave up 0 bases; unmatched junction bases: 7. CDR1 is GTSNPN, CDR2 SVGIG, per germline (reference sequence). The CDR3 length is 18 residues. The CDR3 reads CAWSGDRGRGSGANVLTF. The CDR3 region has the DNA TGTGCCTGGAGTGGAGACAGGGGGAGAGGCTCTGGGGCCAACGTCCTGACTTTC.

The rearrangement links TRBV5-1 to TRBJ1-4, with 9 bases aligning to TRBD1. Per germline, CDR1 SGHRS and CDR2 YFSETQ. CDR3 length: 15 amino acids. With V trimmed by 0 bases and J by 5 bases, 2 bases remained unmatched. DNA for the CDR3: TGCGCCAGCAGCTTGGAGACAGGGGGAAATGAAAAACTGTTTTTT. It yields the protein CASSLETGGNEKLFF.

J is TRBJ2-3 and V is TRBV4-3, with 10 bases that match TRBD2. Germline V gene data show CDR1 as LGHNA and CDR2 as YSLEER. This CDR3 spans 17 amino acids. The junction had 10 bases not matched to a gene; V was cut back by 5 bases and J by 2 bases. In DNA, the CDR3 is TGCGCCAGCAGCAACCGTGCTAGCGGGGGTTCCACAGATACGCAGTATTTT. This sequence encodes CASSNRASGGSTDTQYF.

V and J are TRBV6-1 and TRBJ1-3, with D tentatively TRBD1 (5 bases). Germline-derived CDR1 and CDR2 are MNHNS and SASEGT. The CDR3 is 15 residues long. The germline V and J ends were trimmed by 2 bases and 0 bases, with 8 bases remaining between them. CDR3 sequence (DNA): TGTGCCAGCAGTGAAATCGACAGCTCTGGAAACACCATATATTTT. Amino acids: CASSEIDSSGNTIYF.

The chain is built from TRBV27 and TRBJ2-1; 10 bases are a match to TRBD2. The V gene end was trimmed by 3 bases and the J gene end by 7 bases; junction bases not matched to a gene: 9. The CDR3 contains 16 residues. Germline loops: CDR1 MNHEY, CDR2 SMNVEV (reference sequence). This CDR3 is CASSFRLAGDRNEQFF. CDR3 coding DNA: TGTGCCAGCAGTTTCAGGCTAGCGGGGGATAGAAATGAGCAGTTCTTC.

The J gene is TRBJ2-5, the V gene TRBV6-5; D may be TRBD2 (6 bases). The length of the CDR3 is 14 residues. Trimming took off 6 bases at V and 4 bases at J, with 15 bases between the two ends. Germline CDR1 MNHEY, CDR2 SVGAGI. The CDR3 sequence is CASRSPWRGETQYF. The CDR3 region has the DNA TGTGCCAGCAGATCCCCGTGGCGGGGAGAGACCCAGTACTTC.

V gene TRBV28 combines with J gene TRBJ1-2, with D perhaps TRBD1 (5 bases). Germline V gives CDR1 MDHEN, CDR2 SYDVKM. V gave up 6 bases and J gave up 4 bases, with 21 bases separating them. The CDR3 loop spans 16 amino acids. CDR3 bases: TGTGCCAGCAGCCCCGTTGTGGGGTCAGGGTCCTATGGCTACACCTTC. Encoded protein: CASSPVVGSGSYGYTF.

The chain combines TRBV2 with TRBJ2-1; 9 nucleotides align to TRBD2. With V trimmed by 1 base and J by 10 bases, 11 bases remained unmatched. Germline CDR1 SNHLY, CDR2 FYNNEI. There are 16 residues in the CDR3. Here the CDR3 reads CASSEVASGVAREQFF. The CDR3 DNA reads as TGTGCCAGCAGTGAAGTAGCTAGCGGGGTTGCCAGGGAGCAGTTCTTC.

This clone has a single count. The chain is built from TRBV7-2 and TRBJ2-7; D gene uncertain. V lost 5 bases and J 2 bases, leaving 7 bases between the germline ends. The germline gives CDR1 SGHTA, CDR2 FQGNSA. This CDR3 spans 12 amino acids. The CDR3 DNA reads TGTGCCAGCAGCGTACAAGCCTACGAGCAGTACTTC. Translated, it gives CASSVQAYEQYF.

The chain combines TRBV30 with TRBJ2-7, with D maybe TRBD1 (5 bases). This CDR3 comprises 13 residues. V gave up 2 bases and J gave up 3 bases, with 11 bases separating them. Germline values: CDR1 GTSNPN, CDR2 SVGIG (reference sequence). CDR3 protein: CAWSPGKGYEQYF. CDR3 coding DNA: TGTGCCTGGAGTCCAGGGAAGGGCTACGAGCAGTACTTC. The entire variable domain, with the rest obtained from reference TRBV30 and TRBJ2-7, is as follows: SQTIHQWPATLVQPVGSPLSLECTVEGTSNPNLYWYRQAAGRGLQLLFYSVGIGQISSEVPQNLSASRPQDRQFILSSKKLLLSDSGFYLCAWSPGKGYEQYFGPGTRLTVT.

This sequence joins TRBV7-2 and TRBJ1-2; 7 bases map to TRBD1. The length of the CDR3 is 14 residues. Germline lookup yields CDR1 SGHTA and CDR2 FQGNSA. With 4 bases clipped from V and 7 bases from J, the junction kept 9 bases outside the gene matches. The CDR3 loop reads CASSSTYRGGGYTF. CDR3 in DNA: TGTGCCAGCAGCTCCACCTACAGGGGTGGTGGCTACACCTTC.

This rearrangement joins TRBV5-1 to TRBJ2-2; 8 bases fit TRBD2. CDR1 is SGHRS and CDR2 is YFSETQ in the germline V gene. Losses at the gene ends were 0 bases for V and 7 bases for J; bases not matched to a gene: 8. This CDR3 is 16 amino acids long. Written as DNA, the CDR3 is TGCGCCAGCAGCTTGGCCCCGGGACTAGATGGCGGGGAGCTGTTTTTT. Translated: CASSLAPGLDGGELFF.

The chain couples TRBV11-3 to TRBJ1-3; tentative D call: TRBD1 (5 bases). V was pared by 1 base and J by 0 bases, with 10 bases between. CDR3 size: 16 residues. In germline, CDR1 is SGHNT, CDR2 YENEEA. The CDR3 region is CASSLGTGFSGNTIYF. CDR3 coding DNA: TGTGCCAGCAGCTTAGGAACAGGCTTCTCTGGAAACACCATATATTTT.

V is TRBV5-4 and J is TRBJ1-1; D ambiguous. Germline values: CDR1 SGHNT, CDR2 YYREEE (reference sequence). V was trimmed by 0 bases and J by 1 base, leaving 7 bases between them. The CDR3 length is 14 residues. The CDR3, as DNA: TGTGCCAGCAGCTTGGCCGAGGGGAACACTGAAGCTTTCTTT. Encoded protein: CASSLAEGNTEAFF. Combining the CDR3 with reference TRBV5-4 and TRBJ1-1 gives the whole variable domain ETGVTQSPTHLIKTRGQQVTLRCSSQSGHNTVSWYQQALGQGPQFIFQYYREEENGRGNFPPRFSGLQFPNYSSELNVNALELDDSALYLCASSLAEGNTEAFFGQGTRLTVV.

The chain has TRBV4-2 and TRBJ1-2, with D possibly being TRBD1 (6 bases). Germline V CDR1 and CDR2: LGHNA, YNFKEQ. The CDR3 has 15 amino acids. Trimming shortened V by 0 bases and J by 3 bases, and 11 bases separated the two germline ends. DNA of the CDR3: TGTGCCAGCAGCCAAGAGGCGGGGGGCTACTATGGCTACACCTTC. It translates to CASSQEAGGYYGYTF.

The V gene is TRBV29-1, the J gene TRBJ1-3; 8 bases agree with TRBD1. V trimming: 3 bases; J trimming: 0 bases; junction bases outside the gene matches: 10. Per the germline V gene, CDR1 is SQVTM and CDR2 is ANQGSEA. This CDR3 has 17 residues. CDR3 bases: TGCAGCGTTGAGGTCTGGACAGGGTCGACCTCTGGAAACACCATATATTTT. As protein: CSVEVWTGSTSGNTIYF.

CDR3 amino acids: CASRDGQEVSDTQYF. CDR3 in DNA: TGTGCCAGCAGGGATGGACAGGAAGTGTCAGATACGCAGTATTTT. This rearrangement joins TRBV5-5 to TRBJ2-3; the match to TRBD1 covers 7 bases. This CDR3 is 15 amino acids long. The J segment lost 4 bases and the V segment lost 5 bases, leaving 10 bases of the junction unmatched. From germline, CDR1 is SGHKS and CDR2 YYEKEE (reference sequence).

V and J are TRBV4-3 and TRBJ1-1; D is possibly TRBD1 (6 bases). Deletions cut 2 bases from V and 0 bases from J, with 22 bases between. The CDR3 length is 19 residues. Per the germline V gene, CDR1 is LGHNA and CDR2 is YSLEER. CDR3 loop: CASSQSTGRGNLMNTEAFF. DNA for the CDR3: TGCGCCAGCAGCCAATCGACGGGCAGGGGAAATCTAATGAACACTGAAGCTTTCTTT.

V and J are TRBV14 and TRBJ2-2; tentatively, D is TRBD2 (5 bases). V shed 1 base and J shed 4 bases, with 19 bases lying between them. Germline CDR1 reads SGHDN; CDR2 reads FVKESK. The CDR3 runs 18 residues. CDR3 amino acids: CASSQGGIKRRSTGELFF. CDR3 bases: TGTGCCAGCAGCCAAGGGGGAATAAAACGGAGGTCCACCGGGGAGCTGTTTTTT.

The chain uses TRBV30 and TRBJ2-5; 8 nucleotides line up with TRBD2. The CDR3 is 16 residues long. Germline V gene sequence: CDR1 GTSNPN, CDR2 SVGIG (reference sequence). The J segment lost 5 bases and the V segment lost 0 bases, leaving 11 bases of the junction unmatched. CDR3 protein: CAWSVLSGGLPETQYF. CDR3 nucleotides: TGTGCCTGGAGTGTACTCAGCGGGGGCCTTCCGGAGACCCAGTACTTC.

This clone was seen a handful of times. The J gene is TRBJ1-1, the V gene TRBV4-1; D gene uncertain. Trimming left V 3 bases short and J 2 bases short, with 7 bases between. The V gene's germline CDR1 is MGHRA and CDR2 YSYEKL. The CDR3 runs to 13 residues. CDR3 protein: CASSHVSNTEAFF. The CDR3 DNA is TGCGCCAGCAGCCACGTAAGCAACACTGAAGCTTTCTTT.